This TCR beta chain was identified in a study of blood T cell repertoires in COVID-19. Study context: The analysed material was cDNA or gDNA that came from T cells, B-cell-depleted T cells, or PBMCs.

Study processing details: Estimation of nucleated cell counts was performed using reference gene primer amplification. Clones were sequenced by immunoSEQ multiplex PCR, and TCRdb holds only the in-frame ones, with some missing. That table gives V, J and clone size, and the DNA gave D and trimming. There are about 160,000 clones in the sample; 82% occur only once, and around 7% lies in the top ten. Seattle patients were enrolled during active infection and followed longitudinally. CDR1 is KGHDR, CDR2 SFDVKD, per germline. The CDR3 has 15 amino acids. As to this clone: A read error may produce the germline difference seen at one junction end.

The chain employs TRBV24-1 and TRBJ2-2, with D unclear. The sample was peripheral blood. The TCR originated in a woman aged 40 to 50 with COVID-19, enrolled during active disease. The CDR3 coding sequence is TGTGCCCCCTTTATCTTGCGCTCGAATACCGGGGAGCTGTTTTTT. This sequence encodes CAPFILRSNTGELFF.